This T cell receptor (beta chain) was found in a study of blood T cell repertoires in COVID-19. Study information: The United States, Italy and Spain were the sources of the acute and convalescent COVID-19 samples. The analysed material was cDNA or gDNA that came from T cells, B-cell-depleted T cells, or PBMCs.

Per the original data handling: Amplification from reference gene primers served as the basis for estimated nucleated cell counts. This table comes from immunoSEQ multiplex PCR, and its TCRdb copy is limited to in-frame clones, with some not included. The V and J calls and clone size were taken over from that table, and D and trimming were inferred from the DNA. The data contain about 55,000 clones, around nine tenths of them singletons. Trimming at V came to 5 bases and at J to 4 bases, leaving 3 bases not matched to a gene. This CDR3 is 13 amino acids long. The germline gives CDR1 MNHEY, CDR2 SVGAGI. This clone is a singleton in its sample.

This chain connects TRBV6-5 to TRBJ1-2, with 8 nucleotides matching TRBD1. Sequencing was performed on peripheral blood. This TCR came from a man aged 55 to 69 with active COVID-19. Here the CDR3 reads CASSRDRTYGYTF. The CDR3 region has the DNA TGTGCCAGCAGTCGGGACAGGACCTATGGCTACACCTTC.